The 18 T cell receptor beta chains below were found in one sample sequenced in a study of OX40 agonist ivuxolimab in advanced cancers. TCRdb keeps only in-frame clones here, not all; method: immunoSEQ multiplex PCR. The data hold roughly 50,000 clones, with around 93% observed a single time. The sample here was CD4+ or CD8+ T cells sorted from blood, taken in a trial of the OX40 agonist ivuxolimab. The receptors shown here come from an adult with an advanced solid tumor such as melanoma, head and neck, liver or kidney cancer.

V gene TRBV4-1 combines with J gene TRBJ1-2; TRBD1 matches 9 bases. CDR1 is MGHRA and CDR2 is YSYEKL in the germline V gene. The junction had 13 bases not matched to a gene; V was cut back by 1 base and J by 4 bases. This CDR3 contains 18 residues. CDR3 loop: CASSQVTGQGRSVYGYTF. Written as DNA, the CDR3 is TGCGCCAGCAGCCAAGTTACGGGACAGGGCCGATCCGTCTATGGCTACACCTTC.

The chain employs TRBV7-9 and TRBJ2-5; D possibly matches TRBD1 or TRBD2 (6 bases each). The V gene lost 3 bases and the J gene lost 5 bases, with 13 bases spanning the gap. The germline V gene encodes CDR1 SEHNR and CDR2 FQNEAQ (reference sequence). The CDR3 is 14 residues long. This CDR3 reads CASSFPIGGETQYF. CDR3 DNA sequence: TGTGCCAGCAGCTTCCCCATAGGGGGGGAGACCCAGTACTTC.

The chain is built from TRBV7-9 and TRBJ2-5, with 11 bases that match TRBD2. Looked up from germline, CDR1 is SEHNR and CDR2 is FQNEAQ (reference sequence). The CDR3 spans 15 residues. The V and J ends lost 4 bases and 1 base, in that order; junction bases with no gene match: 2. The CDR3: CASSSLAGGQETQYF. The CDR3 coding sequence is TGTGCCAGCAGCTCCCTAGCGGGAGGCCAAGAGACCCAGTACTTC.

The chain links TRBV19 to TRBJ2-7; TRBD1 aligns across 8 bases. Germline lookup yields CDR1 LNHDA and CDR2 SQIVND (reference sequence). The CDR3 covers 15 residues. V shed 2 bases and J 0 bases; nucleotides not matched to a gene: 3. The CDR3 is CASSISGQASYEQYF. The CDR3 DNA reads as TGTGCCAGTAGTATATCGGGACAGGCCTCCTACGAGCAGTACTTC.

The rearrangement links TRBV28 to TRBJ1-3, with TRBD1 as a possible D gene (5 bases). CDR3 length equals 15 residues. Germline lookup yields CDR1 MDHEN and CDR2 SYDVKM. V was clipped by 0 bases and J by 3 bases, with 9 bases between them. In DNA, the CDR3 is TGTGCCAGCAGTTTATGGGGGACGGTTGGAAACACCATATATTTT. Its protein is CASSLWGTVGNTIYF.

The chain links TRBV30 to TRBJ2-7; 7 nucleotides agree with TRBD2. The J segment lost 2 bases and the V segment lost 1 base, leaving 8 bases of the junction unmatched. This CDR3 has 15 amino acids. The germline V gene encodes CDR1 GTSNPN and CDR2 SVGIG (reference sequence). The CDR3 here is CAWSEYLAGAYEQYF. For the CDR3, the DNA is TGTGCCTGGAGTGAGTATCTTGCGGGAGCCTACGAGCAGTACTTC. The full variable domain, its missing parts supplied by reference TRBV30 and TRBJ2-7, is SQTIHQWPATLVQPVGSPLSLECTVEGTSNPNLYWYRQAAGRGLQLLFYSVGIGQISSEVPQNLSASRPQDRQFILSSKKLLLSDSGFYLCAWSEYLAGAYEQYFGPGTRLTVT.

The CDR3 DNA reads as TGTGCCAGCAGTCGAGTGGAGGCCGACTACGAGCAGTACTTC. Its translation is CASSRVEADYEQYF. The chain couples TRBV27 to TRBJ2-7; a weak D match, TRBD2 (5 bases). There are 14 residues in the CDR3. Germline V gene sequence: CDR1 MNHEY, CDR2 SMNVEV (reference sequence). Trimming pared 5 bases from V and 3 bases from J, leaving 14 bases between.

V is TRBV7-8 and J is TRBJ2-7, with 11 bases identical to TRBD1. The germline V gene has CDR1 SGHVS and CDR2 FQNEAQ. The CDR3 totals 16 residues. V trimming: 4 bases; J trimming: 5 bases; junction bases outside the gene matches: 10. The CDR3 nucleotides are TGTGCCAGCAGCTCATTCCGGGACAGGGGGTTGCACGAGCAGTACTTC. Its translation is CASSSFRDRGLHEQYF.

About this clone: One end of the junction varies from germline; a read error may be responsible. The CDR3 DNA follows: TGCGCCAGCAGCCCTCACTTAAGAGAGGCCCAGTACTTC. It is translated as CASSPHLREAQYF. The rearrangement links TRBV4-3 to TRBJ2-5; no definite D call. The V gene's germline CDR1 is LGHNA and CDR2 YSLEER. This CDR3 spans 13 amino acids.

This clone showed up just a few times. The CDR3 DNA reads as TGCGCCAGCAGAAAGACAGGGGATGTTACTGAAAAACTGTTTTTT. Encoded protein: CASRKTGDVTEKLFF. The gene calls are TRBV4-1 and TRBJ1-4; 8 bases are a match to TRBD1. From germline, CDR1 is MGHRA and CDR2 YSYEKL. V lost 6 bases and J lost 7; bases outside the gene matches: 10. The CDR3 covers 15 residues.

The chain links TRBV29-1 to TRBJ1-2; D gene ambiguous. The germline gives CDR1 SQVTM, CDR2 ANQGSEA. V shed 0 bases and J shed 4 bases, with 9 bases lying between them. CDR3 size: 13 residues. This CDR3 is CSVEDMWGYGYTF. CDR3 coding DNA: TGCAGCGTTGAAGATATGTGGGGCTATGGCTACACCTTC.

The chain links TRBV7-2 to TRBJ2-1; 7 nucleotides agree with TRBD1. The germline CDR1 and CDR2 sequences are SGHTA and FQGNSA. The junction had 4 bases not matched to a gene; V was cut back by 1 base and J by 7 bases. The CDR3 totals 14 residues. The CDR3 protein is CASSLVQGINEQFF. The CDR3 DNA reads TGTGCCAGCAGCTTAGTACAGGGGATAAATGAGCAGTTCTTC.

The genes are TRBV19 and TRBJ1-2; 8 bases fit TRBD1. V lost 8 bases and J lost 4; bases outside the gene matches: 18. Looked up from germline, CDR1 is LNHDA and CDR2 is SQIVND (reference sequence). The CDR3 is 17 amino acids. Here the CDR3 DNA reads TGTGCCAGTTGTCCCTTCGGACAGGGCTTGACTACCTATGGCTACACCTTC. This translates into CASCPFGQGLTTYGYTF.

The V call is TRBV6-6, the J call TRBJ2-2; D is unclear. The CDR3 is made up of 15 amino acids. Trimming removed 6 bases at V and 0 bases at J, with 11 bases between. Germline CDR1 and CDR2: MNHNY and SVGAGI (reference sequence). This CDR3 reads CASREIAANTGELFF. The CDR3 DNA sequence: TGTGCCAGCAGGGAAATAGCTGCGAACACCGGGGAGCTGTTTTTT.

The V gene is TRBV5-1, the J gene TRBJ1-1; TRBD1 matches at 7 bases. V gave up 3 bases and J gave up 0 bases; unmatched junction bases: 8. This CDR3 has 16 amino acids. CDR1 is SGHRS and CDR2 is YFSETQ in the germline V gene. CDR3 DNA sequence: TGCGCCAGCAGCTCGTTTACAGGGGTTTTGAACACTGAAGCTTTCTTT. Its translation is CASSSFTGVLNTEAFF.

This chain uses TRBV7-9 with TRBJ1-2; no reliable D call. The CDR3 runs to 16 residues. Trimming took 5 bases from V and 6 from J, leaving 22 bases between them. The V gene's germline CDR1 is SEHNR and CDR2 FQNEAQ (reference sequence). CDR3 DNA sequence: TGTGCCAGCAGCGATAGGGTTACATCTCCAATCGATGGCTACACCTTC. Amino acids: CASSDRVTSPIDGYTF.

J is TRBJ1-2 and V is TRBV7-9; no clear D. The V end was cut by 4 bases, the J end by 4 bases, with 1 base between. CDR3 length: 10 amino acids. Germline lookup yields CDR1 SEHNR and CDR2 FQNEAQ (reference sequence). The CDR3 is CASSSYGYTF. In DNA, the CDR3 is TGTGCCAGCAGCTCCTATGGCTACACCTTC.

This sequence joins TRBV11-2 and TRBJ2-7, with a tentative D call TRBD2 (6 bases). V was cut by 1 base and J by 1 base, with 23 bases left in between. CDR3 length: 19 residues. Germline lookup yields CDR1 SGHAT and CDR2 FQNNGV. The CDR3 nucleotides read TGTGCCAGCAGCTTAGGGCTCACGGTTGGCGGGATGAGGTCCTACGAGCAGTACTTC. Its protein is CASSLGLTVGGMRSYEQYF. The variable domain in full, completed from reference TRBV11-2 and TRBJ2-7, reads EAGVAQSPRYKIIEKRQSVAFWCNPISGHATLYWYQQILGQGPKLLIQFQNNGVVDDSQLPKDRFSAERLKGVDSTLKIQPAKLEDSAVYLCASSLGLTVGGMRSYEQYFGPGTRLTVT.